These T cell receptor beta chains were read from a single sample in a study of blood T cell repertoires in COVID-19. Assay used: immunoSEQ multiplex PCR; TCRdb lists only in-frame clones, some missing. Among about 380,000 clones listed, roughly four fifths were seen once. Sequenced: peripheral blood. The receptors derive from a human donor with acute or convalescent COVID-19. The donor label of this sample is uncertain. Each CDR3 is given with its conserved first and last residue. The D gene is left open where the match is weak. Clone size appears in some rows only: once, few, many, or a class for an expanded clone.

D: TRBD1
V: TRBV18
J: TRBJ1-2
size: .
CDR3: CASSPTGASPRTNYGYTF
DNA: TGTGCCAGCTCACCGACAGGGGCCTCACCCCGAACCAACTATGGCTACACCTTC

D: .
V: TRBV11-2
J: TRBJ1-5
size: .
CDR3: CASSLGIRGNQPQHF
DNA: TGTGCCAGCAGCTTAGGTATTCGGGGCAATCAGCCCCAGCATTTT

D: TRBD2
V: TRBV27
J: TRBJ2-7
size: .
CDR3: CASGLTSGGREQYF
DNA: TGTGCCAGCGGACTCACTAGCGGGGGGCGAGAGCAGTACTTC

D: TRBD1
V: TRBV5-1
J: TRBJ1-4
size: .
CDR3: CASSLAGGRIHEKLFF
DNA: TGCGCCAGCAGCTTGGCAGGGGGCAGAATTCATGAAAAACTGTTTTTT

D: .
V: TRBV18
J: TRBJ1-1
size: many
CDR3: CASSPLGAGRSNTEAFF
DNA: TGTGCCAGCTCTCCACTCGGGGCGGGAAGGTCGAACACTGAAGCTTTCTTT

D: TRBD2
V: TRBV10-3
J: TRBJ2-7
size: .
CDR3: CAISGGNNYEQYF
DNA: TGTGCCATCTCGGGGGGGAATAATTACGAGCAGTACTTC

D: .
V: TRBV6-1
J: TRBJ2-1
size: .
CDR3: CASSDLVHEQFF
DNA: TGTGCCAGCAGTGACCTAGTTCATGAGCAGTTCTTC

D: .
V: TRBV11-2
J: TRBJ2-3
size: .
CDR3: CASSLVLTSTDTQYF
DNA: TGTGCCAGCAGCTTAGTCCTCACTAGCACAGATACGCAGTATTTT

D: .
V: TRBV11-2
J: TRBJ2-7
size: once
CDR3: CASSSTQGSALEQYF
DNA: TGTGCCAGCAGCTCCACACAGGGCTCTGCTCTAGAGCAGTACTTC

D: TRBD2
V: TRBV29-1
J: TRBJ2-3
size: .
CDR3: CSVEDEGGIGTDTQYF
DNA: TGCAGCGTTGAAGATGAGGGAGGGATCGGGACAGATACGCAGTATTTT

D: TRBD1
V: TRBV5-1
J: TRBJ1-1
size: few
CDR3: CASSLQGARNTEAFF
DNA: TGCGCCAGCAGCTTACAGGGGGCGCGGAACACTGAAGCTTTCTTT

D: TRBD2
V: TRBV2
J: TRBJ2-4
size: .
CDR3: CASSAGEREGRAKNIQYF
DNA: TGTGCCAGCAGTGCGGGCGAGCGGGAGGGCCGGGCCAAAAACATTCAGTACTTC

D: .
V: TRBV28
J: TRBJ2-7
size: .
CDR3: CASQQLGVEQYF
DNA: TGTGCCAGCCAACAACTCGGGGTCGAGCAGTACTTC

D: TRBD2
V: TRBV19
J: TRBJ2-1
size: many
CDR3: CASRGSGTNEQFF
DNA: TGTGCCAGTAGAGGCAGCGGGACCAATGAGCAGTTCTTC

D: .
V: TRBV5-7
J: TRBJ1-2
size: .
CDR3: CASSLRWAVGEEGYTF
DNA: TGTGCCAGCAGCTTGAGGTGGGCAGTCGGGGAGGAAGGCTACACCTTC

D: .
V: TRBV19
J: TRBJ1-1
size: .
CDR3: CASSISTPGVAFF
DNA: TGTGCCAGTAGTATATCGACCCCCGGAGTAGCTTTCTTT

D: .
V: TRBV7-2
J: TRBJ1-6
size: few
CDR3: CASSLGQGYNSPLHF
DNA: TGTGCCAGCAGCTTAGGACAAGGCTATAATTCACCCCTCCACTTT

D: .
V: TRBV30
J: TRBJ1-2
size: .
CDR3: CAWMGINYGYTF
DNA: TGTGCCTGGATGGGCATAAACTATGGCTACACCTTC

D: TRBD1
V: TRBV29-1
J: TRBJ1-2
size: .
CDR3: CSVLTGGANYGYTF
DNA: TGCAGCGTCCTGACAGGGGGGGCAAACTATGGCTACACCTTC

D: .
V: TRBV5-8
J: TRBJ1-5
size: .
CDR3: CASSSFRFSNQPQHF
DNA: TGTGCCAGCAGCTCATTTCGGTTTAGCAATCAGCCCCAGCATTTT

D: .
V: TRBV18
J: TRBJ1-5
size: .
CDR3: CASSNGGGGYQPQHF
DNA: TGTGCCAGCTCAAACGGGGGGGGTGGCTATCAGCCCCAGCATTTT

D: .
V: TRBV19
J: TRBJ2-7
size: .
CDR3: CASSIIAGFEQYF
DNA: TGTGCCAGTAGTATTATTGCAGGGTTCGAGCAGTACTTC

D: .
V: TRBV6-1
J: TRBJ1-3
size: .
CDR3: CASSEGPFSGNTIYF
DNA: TGTGCCAGCAGTGAGGGGCCGTTCTCTGGAAACACCATATATTTT

D: TRBD1
V: TRBV10-3
J: TRBJ1-1
size: .
CDR3: CAISADTGGSSTEAFF
DNA: TGTGCCATCAGTGCCGATACAGGGGGGAGTAGCACTGAAGCTTTCTTT

D: TRBD1
V: TRBV4-1
J: TRBJ1-1
size: .
CDR3: CASSHGFRGPTEAGNTEAFF
DNA: TGCGCCAGCAGTCATGGTTTCAGGGGGCCCACCGAGGCGGGCAACACTGAAGCTTTCTTT

D: .
V: TRBV19
J: TRBJ2-7
size: .
CDR3: CASSIGQGTIYEQYF
DNA: TGTGCCAGTAGTATAGGTCAGGGGACCATCTACGAGCAGTACTTC

D: TRBD2
V: TRBV5-8
J: TRBJ2-5
size: .
CDR3: CASSPLAGAPRETQYF
DNA: TGTGCCAGCAGCCCCCTGGCGGGAGCCCCGCGGGAGACCCAGTACTTC

D: TRBD2
V: TRBV19
J: TRBJ2-7
size: .
CDR3: CASSRLAGGGEQYF
DNA: TGTGCCAGTAGCAGACTAGCGGGAGGAGGCGAGCAGTACTTC

D: TRBD1
V: TRBV11-2
J: TRBJ1-1
size: .
CDR3: CASSLRQGGNTEAFF
DNA: TGTGCCAGCAGCTTAAGACAGGGGGGGAACACTGAAGCTTTCTTT

D: .
V: TRBV5-1
J: TRBJ2-5
size: few
CDR3: CASSPSPETQYF
DNA: TGCGCCAGCAGCCCGTCCCCAGAGACCCAGTACTTC

D: TRBD1
V: TRBV27
J: TRBJ1-2
size: few
CDR3: CASSSGQGARGYTF
DNA: TGTGCCAGCAGTTCGGGACAGGGGGCCAGGGGCTACACCTTC

D: TRBD1
V: TRBV19
J: TRBJ1-1
size: .
CDR3: CASSMRGREGEAFF
DNA: TGTGCCAGTAGTATGAGGGGGCGGGAGGGTGAAGCTTTCTTT

D: .
V: TRBV15
J: TRBJ1-5
size: .
CDR3: CATSRHFGGDQPQHF
DNA: TGTGCCACCAGCCGACATTTTGGGGGGGATCAGCCCCAGCATTTT

D: TRBD2
V: TRBV12-3/TRBV12-4
J: TRBJ2-3
size: .
CDR3: CASSPSGGYTQYF
DNA: TGTGCCAGCAGTCCTAGCGGGGGGTATACGCAGTATTTT

D: .
V: TRBV12-3/TRBV12-4
J: TRBJ1-5
size: .
CDR3: CASRETGNQPQHF
DNA: TGTGCCAGCAGGGAAACAGGTAATCAGCCCCAGCATTTT

D: .
V: TRBV5-1
J: TRBJ2-7
size: .
CDR3: CASSSRTATYEQYF
DNA: TGCGCCAGCAGCTCAAGGACAGCTACCTACGAGCAGTACTTC

D: .
V: TRBV10-3
J: TRBJ2-3
size: .
CDR3: CAIGRTASTDTQYF
DNA: TGTGCCATCGGAAGGACAGCTAGCACAGATACGCAGTATTTT

D: .
V: TRBV30
J: TRBJ1-3
size: .
CDR3: CAWSNRNTIYF
DNA: TGTGCCTGGAGTAATAGAAACACCATATATTTT

D: .
V: TRBV11-3
J: TRBJ1-1
size: .
CDR3: CASSVTGANTEAFF
DNA: TGTGCCAGCAGCGTTACAGGAGCGAACACTGAAGCTTTCTTT

D: TRBD2
V: TRBV30
J: TRBJ2-3
size: .
CDR3: CAWSLIAGQRDTQYF
DNA: TGTGCCTGGAGTCTAATAGCGGGGCAAAGAGATACGCAGTATTTT

D: .
V: TRBV18
J: TRBJ1-3
size: .
CDR3: CASSTQEMSSGNTIYF
DNA: TGTGCCAGCTCAACACAGGAGATGAGCTCTGGAAACACCATATATTTT

D: TRBD1
V: TRBV3-1/TRBV3-2
J: TRBJ1-5
size: .
CDR3: CASSLGQGKNQPQHF
DNA: TGTGCCAGCAGCCTTGGACAGGGAAAAAATCAGCCCCAGCATTTT

D: TRBD1
V: TRBV7-2
J: TRBJ1-1
size: .
CDR3: CASRLQGVLGEAFF
DNA: TGTGCCAGCAGATTACAGGGGGTATTGGGTGAAGCTTTCTTT

D: TRBD2
V: TRBV7-8
J: TRBJ2-7
size: .
CDR3: CASSLVAGGHYEQYF
DNA: TGTGCCAGCAGCTTAGTAGCGGGAGGCCACTACGAGCAGTACTTC

D: .
V: TRBV20-1
J: TRBJ2-3
size: .
CDR3: CSASPSDTQYF
DNA: TGCAGTGCTAGTCCGTCAGATACGCAGTATTTT

D: .
V: TRBV7-9
J: TRBJ1-2
size: once
CDR3: CASSLFGSNYGYTF
DNA: TGTGCCAGCAGCTTGTTCGGGTCCAACTATGGCTACACCTTC

D: TRBD2
V: TRBV6-5
J: TRBJ2-1
size: once
CDR3: CASTASRTSIYEQFF
DNA: TGTGCCAGCACCGCCTCTAGGACTAGCATCTATGAGCAGTTCTTC

D: .
V: TRBV7-8
J: TRBJ1-4
size: .
CDR3: CASSLTSGVGNEKLFF
DNA: TGTGCCAGCAGCCTAACCTCAGGGGTCGGTAATGAAAAACTGTTTTTT

D: TRBD2
V: TRBV19
J: TRBJ2-3
size: .
CDR3: CASRESGRTGRTDTQYF
DNA: TGTGCCAGTAGGGAAAGTGGCCGGACCGGGAGGACAGATACGCAGTATTTT

D: TRBD1
V: TRBV5-1
J: TRBJ2-1
size: .
CDR3: CASSLQGSVGNEQFF
DNA: TGCGCCAGCAGCCTACAGGGGTCCGTAGGCAATGAGCAGTTCTTC

D: .
V: TRBV5-1
J: TRBJ1-1
size: many
CDR3: CASSSSDRINTEAFF
DNA: TGCGCCAGCAGCTCGAGCGACAGGATAAACACTGAAGCTTTCTTT